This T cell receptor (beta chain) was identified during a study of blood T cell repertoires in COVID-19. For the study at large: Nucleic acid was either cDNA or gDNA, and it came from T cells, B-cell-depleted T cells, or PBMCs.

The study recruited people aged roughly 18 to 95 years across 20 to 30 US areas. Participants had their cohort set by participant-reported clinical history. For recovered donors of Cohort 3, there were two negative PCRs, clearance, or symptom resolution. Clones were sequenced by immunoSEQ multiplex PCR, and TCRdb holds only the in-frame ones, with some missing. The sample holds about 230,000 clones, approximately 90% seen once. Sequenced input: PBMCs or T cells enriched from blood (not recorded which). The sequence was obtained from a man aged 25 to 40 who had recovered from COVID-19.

CDR3 DNA: TGTGCCAGCAGTCTCCAGACAGGGAGGTACACTGAAGCTTTCTTT. Amino acid sequence: CASSLQTGRYTEAFF. The rearrangement joins TRBV6-5 to TRBJ1-1, with 7 nucleotides matching TRBD1. V shed 5 bases and J 3 bases; nucleotides not matched to a gene: 9. Germline V lookup: CDR1 MNHEY, CDR2 SVGAGI. The CDR3 length is 15 residues.